This is a list of T cell receptor beta chains from one sample in a study of STAT3 mutations in large granular lymphocyte leukemia. Produced via immunoSEQ multiplex PCR; TCRdb's table is partial and in-frame only. The sample carries roughly 5,400 clones, roughly 94% recorded once. The material sequenced was peripheral blood mononuclear cells. These receptors were taken from a man aged 60 to 75 with T-cell large granular lymphocyte leukemia. Some clones in this sample may be carry-over from other donors' samples. Each CDR3 is given with its conserved first and last residue. Fields, in order: D gene, J gene, V gene, clone size, CDR3 DNA, CDR3 protein. The D gene is left open where the match is weak. The size entry is marked missing in some rows and otherwise reads once, few, many or a size class.

TRBD2 | TRBJ2-3 | TRBV27 | few | TGTGCCAGCGGGGGGCTCACTAGCGGGACGAGAGTGGGCACAGATACGCAGTATTTT | CASGGLTSGTRVGTDTQYF
. | TRBJ1-2 | TRBV6-1 | . | TGTGCCAGCAGTACCCACTATGGCTACACCTTC | CASSTHYGYTF
. | TRBJ2-3 | TRBV28 | . | TGTGCCAGCAGCCCGCATGACTTCGATATTACAGATACGCAGTATTTT | CASSPHDFDITDTQYF
. | TRBJ2-7 | TRBV6-5 | . | TGTGCCAGCAGTTACTCGATAGGGGTTGGCGGCGGCGAGCAGTACTTC | CASSYSIGVGGGEQYF
. | TRBJ1-2 | TRBV5-4 | once | TGTGCCAGCAGCTTGGAGGGACTCAGCGGCTACACCTTC | CASSLEGLSGYTF
. | TRBJ1-5 | TRBV18 | . | TGTGCCAGCTCACCCGGCGGCCCGTCCCAGCATTTT | CASSPGGPSQHF
. | TRBJ1-3 | TRBV19 | . | TGTGCCAGTAGTATTGCTGGAAACACCATATATTTT | CASSIAGNTIYF
. | TRBJ2-1 | TRBV7-2 | . | TGTGCCAGCAGCTTAGACAGGGGAGGCAATGAGCAGTTCTTC | CASSLDRGGNEQFF
. | TRBJ1-1 | TRBV19 | . | TGTGCCAGTAGTTTGGGACAAACGAACACTGAAGCTTTCTTT | CASSLGQTNTEAFF
. | TRBJ2-3 | TRBV4-1 | . | TGCGCCAGCAGCCAACAGGAGTCTAGCACAGATACGCAGTATTTT | CASSQQESSTDTQYF
TRBD2 | TRBJ2-7 | TRBV27 | . | TGTGCCAGCAGTGGACTAGCGGGAGCGGGGGAGCAGTACTTC | CASSGLAGAGEQYF
. | TRBJ1-2 | TRBV6-1 | . | TGTGCCAGCAGTGAGAGGACCCGGTCTAACTATGGCTACACCTTC | CASSERTRSNYGYTF
TRBD2 | TRBJ2-7 | TRBV28 | . | TGTGCCACCAAAACTCAACAGGGACTAGAAGAGCACGAGCAGTACTTC | CATKTQQGLEEHEQYF
TRBD1 | TRBJ1-5 | TRBV6-5 | once | TGTGCCAGCAGTGGCGGGACAGGGGTTCATCAGCCCCAGCATTTT | CASSGGTGVHQPQHF
. | TRBJ1-5 | TRBV30 | . | TGTGCCTGGAGTACTAGGGGGTTTGGGCCCCAGCATTTT | CAWSTRGFGPQHF
TRBD1 | TRBJ2-5 | TRBV18 | . | TGTGCCAGCTCACAGACAGGGGAGGAGACCCAGTACTTC | CASSQTGEETQYF
TRBD2 | TRBJ2-5 | TRBV15 | . | TGTGCCACCAGCAGAGTCCCTCGAGCGGGAACAGAGACCCAGTACTTC | CATSRVPRAGTETQYF
. | TRBJ2-5 | TRBV27 | . | TGTGCCAGCAGGGAAGTCGGGAGTAAAGAAGAGACCCAGTACTTC | CASREVGSKEETQYF
. | TRBJ1-1 | TRBV30 | . | TGTGCCTGGGTTTCGTTGGTGAACACTGAAGCTTTCTTT | CAWVSLVNTEAFF
. | TRBJ1-2 | TRBV6-5 | few | TGTGCCAGCCATTCGGATCTAAGGGGCTACACCTTC | CASHSDLRGYTF
. | TRBJ2-7 | TRBV27 | . | TGTGCCAGCAGTTTATCGACCGGGGACACGTCCTACGAGCAGTACTTC | CASSLSTGDTSYEQYF
. | TRBJ2-1 | TRBV9 | . | TGTGCCAGCAGCGTGGGCGACAATGAGCAGTTCTTC | CASSVGDNEQFF
. | TRBJ2-4 | TRBV12-5 | . | TGTGCTAGTGGTCCCGGCTATGGCAAAAACATTCAGTACTTC | CASGPGYGKNIQYF
. | TRBJ1-2 | TRBV10-3 | . | TGTGCCATCAGTGAAAACAGCTATGGCTACACCTTC | CAISENSYGYTF
. | TRBJ2-4 | TRBV18 | . | TGTGCCAGCTCACCATTAGGCAGGGGGGACATTCAGTACTTC | CASSPLGRGDIQYF
. | TRBJ2-5 | TRBV7-2 | . | TGTGCCAGCAGCTCCTACGTGGAGACCCAGTACTTC | CASSSYVETQYF
. | TRBJ2-7 | TRBV11-3 | . | TGTGCCAGCAGCTTAAGAGGGAACTACGAGCAGTACTTC | CASSLRGNYEQYF
. | TRBJ1-2 | TRBV25-1 | hyperexpanded | TGTGCCAGCATGGGGGACATTTATGGCTACACCTTC | CASMGDIYGYTF
. | TRBJ2-7 | TRBV30 | . | TGTGCCTGGAGTGTCACTTACTACGAGCAGTACTTC | CAWSVTYYEQYF
. | TRBJ1-1 | TRBV7-2 | once | TGTGCCAGCAGCTTACGGAGGAGGCCTGAAGCTTTCTTT | CASSLRRRPEAFF
TRBD1 | TRBJ2-3 | TRBV5-1 | . | TGCGCCAGTTCCGGGACAGATCTTACAGATACGCAGTATTTT | CASSGTDLTDTQYF
. | TRBJ1-3 | TRBV18 | . | TGTGCCAGCTCACCAATCCTACAGATAAGCTCTGGAAACACCATATATTTT | CASSPILQISSGNTIYF
. | TRBJ2-7 | TRBV5-6 | . | TGTGCCAGCAGCTGGCTGGATGCGGAAAGCTCCTACGAGCAGTACTTC | CASSWLDAESSYEQYF
TRBD1 | TRBJ1-2 | TRBV11-2 | . | TGTGCCAGCAGCTTAGTGACAGGGGATGGCTACACCTTC | CASSLVTGDGYTF
. | TRBJ2-2 | TRBV27 | . | TGTGCCAGCAGTTTAATGGGCGGGGAGCTGTTTTTT | CASSLMGGELFF
. | TRBJ2-1 | TRBV4-1 | . | TGCGCCAGCAGCCAAGATCTAGTGGACAGACCTTACAATGAGCAGTTCTTC | CASSQDLVDRPYNEQFF
TRBD1 | TRBJ2-7 | TRBV11-1 | once | TGTGCCAGCAGCCAGGACAGGGTCCACGAGCAGTACTTC | CASSQDRVHEQYF
TRBD2 | TRBJ2-5 | TRBV5-5 | . | TGTGCCAGCACTCCCTCGGGTCAGGGACTAGCGAGGGAAGAGACCCAGTACTTC | CASTPSGQGLAREETQYF
TRBD2 | TRBJ2-7 | TRBV14 | . | TGTGCCAGCAGTATGGGACTAGCGGGGAAGGTCGAGCAGTACTTC | CASSMGLAGKVEQYF
. | TRBJ1-1 | TRBV19 | . | TGTGCCAGTAGCGAACAGGGAGGAGCTTTCTTT | CASSEQGGAFF